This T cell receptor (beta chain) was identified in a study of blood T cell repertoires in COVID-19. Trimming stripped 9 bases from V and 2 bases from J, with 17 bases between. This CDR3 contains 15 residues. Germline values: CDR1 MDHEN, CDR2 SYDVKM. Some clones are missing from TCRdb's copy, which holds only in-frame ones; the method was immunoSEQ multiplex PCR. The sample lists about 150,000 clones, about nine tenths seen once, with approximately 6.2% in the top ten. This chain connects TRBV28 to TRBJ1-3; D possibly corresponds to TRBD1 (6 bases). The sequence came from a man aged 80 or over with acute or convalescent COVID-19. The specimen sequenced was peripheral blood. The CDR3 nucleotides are TGTGCCAGTACCCCGGCGGGGGGCCCTGGAAACACCATATATTTT. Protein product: CASTPAGGPGNTIYF.